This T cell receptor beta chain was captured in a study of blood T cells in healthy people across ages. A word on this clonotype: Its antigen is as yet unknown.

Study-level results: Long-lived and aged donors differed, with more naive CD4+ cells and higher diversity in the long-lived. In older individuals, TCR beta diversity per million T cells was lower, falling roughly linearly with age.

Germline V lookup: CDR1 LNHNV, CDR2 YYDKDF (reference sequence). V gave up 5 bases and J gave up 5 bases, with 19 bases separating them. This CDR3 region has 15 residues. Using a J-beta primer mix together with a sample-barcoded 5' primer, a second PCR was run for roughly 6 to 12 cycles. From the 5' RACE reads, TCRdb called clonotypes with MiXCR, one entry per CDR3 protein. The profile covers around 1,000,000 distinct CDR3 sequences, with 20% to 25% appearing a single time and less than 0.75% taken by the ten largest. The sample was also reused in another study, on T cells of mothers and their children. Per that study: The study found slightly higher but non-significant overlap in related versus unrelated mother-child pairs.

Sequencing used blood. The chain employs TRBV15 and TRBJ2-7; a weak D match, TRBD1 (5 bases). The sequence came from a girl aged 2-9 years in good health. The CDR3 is CATSDPTQGRHEQYF. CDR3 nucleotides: TGTGCCACCAGCGACCCGACGCAGGGAAGGCACGAGCAGTACTTC. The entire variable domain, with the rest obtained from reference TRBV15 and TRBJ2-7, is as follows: DAMVIQNPRYQVTQFGKPVTLSCSQTLNHNVMYWYQQKSSQAPKLLFHYYDKDFNNEADTPDNFQSRRPNTSFCFLDIRSPGLGDTAMYLCATSDPTQGRHEQYFGPGTRLTVT.